Below are 2 T cell receptor beta chains sequenced from a single sample in a study of cytomegalovirus exposure and HLA in healthy donors. Both 60 Vbeta primers and 13 Jbeta primers went into the PCR. Data came from immunoSEQ multiplex PCR; TCRdb stores just in-frame clones and leaves some out. This table has roughly 120,000 clones, 75% to 85% appearing once. The sequencing sample was made of PBMCs. Receptors originate from a male donor in good health and CMV-seronegative.

The chain employs TRBV14 and TRBJ2-1; the D is unclear. CDR1 is SGHDN and CDR2 is FVKESK in the germline V gene. This CDR3 has 13 residues. V was cut by 6 bases and J by 5 bases, with 11 bases left in between. This CDR3 reads CASSGVRHNEQFF. The DNA for the CDR3 is TGTGCCAGCAGTGGTGTGCGGCACAATGAGCAGTTCTTC.

Only a few counts were recorded for this clone. V gene TRBV18 combines with J gene TRBJ1-5, with D hard to call. Germline CDR1 reads KGHSH; CDR2 reads LQKENI. V was shortened by 3 bases and J by 0 bases, with 6 bases between the two germline ends. The CDR3 has 14 residues. The CDR3 nucleotides are TGTGCCAGCTCACCCGGAGTTAGCAATCAGCCCCAGCATTTT. Protein product: CASSPGVSNQPQHF.